These 15 T cell receptor beta chains came from one sample sequenced in a study of blood T cells in healthy people across ages. Primed by a sample-barcoded 5' primer and a J-beta primer mix, a second PCR proceeded for about 7 to 12 cycles. TCRdb called the 5' RACE reads again in MiXCR, with one record for every CDR3 protein. Found here are about 2 million distinct CDR3 sequences, 40% to 55% of them singletons; the top ten hold 2.1%. Material for sequencing was blood. The receptors stem from a woman aged 40 to 49 in good health.

This clonotype was detected a few times. V and J are TRBV4-3 and TRBJ2-1; 7 bases are a match to TRBD2. The CDR3 consists of 18 residues. With 5 bases clipped from V and 3 bases from J, the junction kept 16 bases outside the gene matches. Per the germline V gene, CDR1 is LGHNA and CDR2 is YSLEER. CDR3 sequence reads: CASSLWGGAPTLYNEQFF. DNA of the CDR3: TGCGCCAGCAGCTTATGGGGAGGGGCGCCCACCCTCTACAATGAGCAGTTCTTC.

This chain connects TRBV15 to TRBJ2-7; tentative D call: TRBD1 (6 bases). Trimming removed 0 bases from V and 2 bases from J, with 8 bases in between. Germline V gene data show CDR1 as LNHNV and CDR2 as YYDKDF (reference sequence). The CDR3 spans 14 residues. The CDR3 DNA reads TGTGCCACCAGCAGAGATACAGGGACCTACGAGCAGTACTTC. It yields the protein CATSRDTGTYEQYF.

This clonotype was seen a few times. V is TRBV28 and J is TRBJ2-4, with D possibly called TRBD1 or TRBD2 (5 bases each). The CDR3 spans 13 residues. The V gene lost 5 bases and the J gene lost 8 bases, with 13 bases spanning the gap. The germline CDR1 and CDR2 sequences are MDHEN and SYDVKM. This CDR3 reads CASSPGGVDIQYF. In DNA, the CDR3 is TGTGCCAGCAGTCCTGGGGGTGTGGACATTCAGTACTTC.

This clonotype was recorded once. The rearrangement links TRBV7-3 to TRBJ2-3; 12 bases match TRBD2. This CDR3 comprises 18 residues. CDR1 is SGHTA, CDR2 FQGTGA, per germline. Germline trimming cut 5 bases from V and 0 bases from J; bases unmatched to any gene: 9. The CDR3 spells CASSSLGLAGLSTDTQYF. Here the CDR3 DNA reads TGTGCCAGCAGCAGTCTAGGACTAGCGGGGTTAAGCACAGATACGCAGTATTTT. Using reference TRBV7-3 and TRBJ2-3 for the parts outside the CDR3, the full variable domain is GAGVSQTPSNKVTEKGKYVELRCDPISGHTALYWYRQSLGQGPEFLIYFQGTGAADDSGLPNDRFFAVRPEGSVSTLKIQRTERGDSAVYLCASSSLGLAGLSTDTQYFGPGTRLTVL.

This clonotype occurred a few times. This chain links TRBV5-1 with TRBJ1-5, with TRBD1 as a possible D gene (5 bases). The CDR3 covers 17 residues. In germline, CDR1 is SGHRS, CDR2 YFSETQ. Deletions cut 0 bases from V and 0 bases from J, with 13 bases between. In DNA form, the CDR3 reads TGCGCCAGCAGCTTGGGGGGCCCACAGGATAGCAATCAGCCCCAGCATTTT. This gives the protein CASSLGGPQDSNQPQHF.

This chain's CDR3 is CASSPTLAGTDISGANVLTF. The CDR3 DNA reads TGCGCCAGCAGCCCCACCCTGGCCGGGACAGATATATCTGGGGCCAACGTCCTGACTTTC. The chain is built from TRBV4-3 and TRBJ2-6; 7 positions agree with TRBD1. The CDR3 consists of 20 residues. With V trimmed by 4 bases and J by 1 base, 16 bases remained unmatched. Germline assignment: CDR1 LGHNA and CDR2 YSLEER.

The chain couples TRBV6-5 to TRBJ2-7; D might be TRBD1 (6 bases). The germline V gene encodes CDR1 MNHEY and CDR2 SVGAGI. Trimming cost V 2 bases and J 0 bases, with 14 bases left between them. The CDR3 is made up of 16 amino acids. CDR3 sequence (DNA): TGTGCCAGCAGTTACCCCCGGACAGAGAGCTCCTACGAGCAGTACTTC. Amino acid sequence: CASSYPRTESSYEQYF.

The V call is TRBV6-2 or TRBV6-3, the J call TRBJ2-7; 8 positions match TRBD1. The DNA end is more similar to TRBJ2-5, so the J call may be wrong. The germline gives CDR1 MNHEY, CDR2 SVGEGT. The CDR3 is 14 residues long. The CDR3 protein is CASRSPGGAETQYF. CDR3 nucleotides: TGTGCCAGCAGATCCCCAGGGGGCGCGGAGACCCAGTACTTC.

The chain is built from TRBV24-1 and TRBJ2-5; tentative D call: TRBD1 (6 bases). This CDR3 region has 12 residues. Germline loops: CDR1 KGHDR, CDR2 SFDVKD. V was clipped by 5 bases and J by 11 bases, with 14 bases between them. The CDR3 here is CATSVGDIEQYF. CDR3 DNA: TGTGCCACCAGTGTTGGGGACATTGAGCAGTACTTC.

The table lists this clonotype with many counts. A junction boundary mismatches the germline segment, possibly from a read error. This chain joins TRBV27 and TRBJ1-2, with unresolved D. Germline CDR1 MNHEY, CDR2 SMNVEV (reference sequence). The CDR3 has 11 residues. As DNA, the CDR3 is TGTGCTAGCAGTTCCGGGAACGGCTACACCTTC. It encodes CASSSGNGYTF.

A remark on this clonotype: Compared with germline, one end of the junction differs, possibly owing to a read error. This chain uses TRBV20-1 with TRBJ2-3; 9 bases agree with TRBD2. Germline V lookup: CDR1 DFQATT, CDR2 SNEGSKA (reference sequence). The CDR3 covers 14 residues. CDR3 amino acids: CGASGASYTDTQYF. The DNA of the CDR3 is TGCGGTGCTAGCGGGGCAAGCTACACAGATACGCAGTATTTT.

The genes are TRBV12-3 or TRBV12-4 and TRBJ2-4; no clear D gene. The J call may be mistaken, given a closer DNA end match to TRBJ2-1. The CDR3 is made up of 13 amino acids. The DNA for the CDR3 is TGTGCCAGCAGTTTTAGGCTCGCCTACGAGCAGTTCTTC. Translating gives CASSFRLAYEQFF.

V gene TRBV7-9 combines with J gene TRBJ2-5; D gene uncertain. Germline V CDR1 and CDR2: SEHNR, FQNEAQ (reference sequence). The CDR3 spans 14 residues. Trimming stripped 8 bases from V and 5 bases from J, with 18 bases between. The CDR3 DNA sequence: TGTGCCAGCGGGTCCCGGGCCGGGTTGGAGACCCAGTACTTC. Residues: CASGSRAGLETQYF.

This chain connects TRBV2 to TRBJ2-3; D tentatively fits TRBD1 or TRBD2 (5 bases each). Germline V gives CDR1 SNHLY, CDR2 FYNNEI. The CDR3 runs 14 residues. V was trimmed by 8 bases and J by 5 bases, leaving 17 bases between them. As DNA, the CDR3 is TGTGCCAGCCACGACGGGACCGGGCAAGATACGCAGTATTTT. Its translation is CASHDGTGQDTQYF.

V is TRBV7-6 and J is TRBJ2-5; D may match TRBD1 or TRBD2 (6 bases each). CDR3 length equals 17 residues. V lost 1 base and J lost 4, with 19 bases in between. Germline V CDR1 and CDR2: SGHVS, FNYEAQ. The CDR3 protein is CASSLVPGANPPETQYF. DNA for the CDR3: TGTGCCAGCAGCTTAGTTCCGGGGGCGAACCCCCCAGAGACCCAGTACTTC.